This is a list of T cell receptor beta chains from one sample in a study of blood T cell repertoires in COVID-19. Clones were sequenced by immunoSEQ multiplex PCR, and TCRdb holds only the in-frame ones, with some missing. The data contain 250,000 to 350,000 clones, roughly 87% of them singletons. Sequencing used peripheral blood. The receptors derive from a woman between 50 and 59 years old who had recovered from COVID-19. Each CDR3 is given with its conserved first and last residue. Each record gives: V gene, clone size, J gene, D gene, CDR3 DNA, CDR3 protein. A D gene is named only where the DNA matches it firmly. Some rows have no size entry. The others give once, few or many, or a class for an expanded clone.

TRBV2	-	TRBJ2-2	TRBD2	TGTGCCAGCAGGGGGACTAGCGGCACCGGGGAGCTGTTTTTT	CASRGTSGTGELFF
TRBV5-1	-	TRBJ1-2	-	TGCGCCAGCAGCCTGATGTCACAGCCGAACTATGGCTACACCTTC	CASSLMSQPNYGYTF
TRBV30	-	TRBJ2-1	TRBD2	TGTGCCTGCCGACTAGCGGGAGGTTACAATGAGCAGTTCTTC	CACRLAGGYNEQFF
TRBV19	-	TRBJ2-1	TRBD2	TGTGCCAGTAGTTGGTCGGGACTAGCGGGGCTTAGCTCCTACAATGAGCAGTTCTTC	CASSWSGLAGLSSYNEQFF
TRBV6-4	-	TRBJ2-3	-	TGTGCCAGCAGTGTTGTTGGCGGGCCCACAGATACGCAGTATTTT	CASSVVGGPTDTQYF
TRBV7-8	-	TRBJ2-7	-	TGTGCCAGCAGCTTAGGACAGATGTCCTACGAGCAGTACTTC	CASSLGQMSYEQYF
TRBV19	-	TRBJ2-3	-	TGTGCCAGTAGTTTCTCAGGGAAAAGCACAGATACGCAGTATTTT	CASSFSGKSTDTQYF
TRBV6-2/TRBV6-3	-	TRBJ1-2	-	TGTGCCAGCAGCGAGGTTGGCACAGGGTTTGGAGACTATGGCTACACCTTC	CASSEVGTGFGDYGYTF
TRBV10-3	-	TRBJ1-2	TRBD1	TGTGCCATCAGTCCCCGACAGGGGGTTCGCGGCTACACCTTC	CAISPRQGVRGYTF
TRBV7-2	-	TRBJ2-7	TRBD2	TGTGCCAGCAGCGGACGGCCTAGCGGGGGGTTGGAGCAGTACTTC	CASSGRPSGGLEQYF
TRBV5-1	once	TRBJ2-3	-	TGCGCCAGCAGCACTGGTCGGGGAGGCCAGGGCACAGATACGCAGTATTTT	CASSTGRGGQGTDTQYF
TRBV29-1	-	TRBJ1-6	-	TGCAGCGTTGCGGCAGGGTGGAATTCACCCCTCCACTTT	CSVAAGWNSPLHF
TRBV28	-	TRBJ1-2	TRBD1	TGTGCCAGCAGCTCGGGGCGTAGCCCCAGGACAGGAGGTAGGGGCTACACCTTC	CASSSGRSPRTGGRGYTF
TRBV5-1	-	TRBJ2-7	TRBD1	TGCGCCAGCAGCTTGGAACAGGGGCGATCCGTCTCCTACGAGCAGTACTTC	CASSLEQGRSVSYEQYF
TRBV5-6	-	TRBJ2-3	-	TGTGCCAGCAGCAGCAGACTAGTTTACACAGATACGCAGTATTTT	CASSSRLVYTDTQYF
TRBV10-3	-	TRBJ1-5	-	TGTGCCACCGGGTGGACACACCAGGATCAGCCCCAGCATTTT	CATGWTHQDQPQHF
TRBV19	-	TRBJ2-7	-	TGTGCCAGTAGTATGGGCAGGGGTGACGAGCAGTACTTC	CASSMGRGDEQYF
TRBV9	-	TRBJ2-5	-	TGTGCCAGCAGTGAAGGAGGTAATCAAGAGACCCAGTACTTC	CASSEGGNQETQYF
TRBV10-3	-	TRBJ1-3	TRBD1	TGTGCCATCAGTAACAGGGGCTCTGGAAACACCATATATTTT	CAISNRGSGNTIYF
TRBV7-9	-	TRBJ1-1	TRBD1	TGTGCCAGCAGCCCATGGACAGGTCGGGCCACTGAAGCTTTCTTT	CASSPWTGRATEAFF
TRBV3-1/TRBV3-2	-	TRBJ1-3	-	TGTGCCAGCAGCCATACTCTCGAACCTGGAAACACCATATATTTT	CASSHTLEPGNTIYF
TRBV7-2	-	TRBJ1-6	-	TGTGCCAGCAGCCTCCCAGTCTCACCCCTCCACTTT	CASSLPVSPLHF
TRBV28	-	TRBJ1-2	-	TGTGCCAGCAGTTCCCGCCAGGGTGGTGGCTACACCTTC	CASSSRQGGGYTF